The next 14 T cell receptor beta chains were all read from a single sample in a study of molecular identifiers for immune sequencing clone quantification. TCRdb called the PCR reads again in MiXCR, with one record for every CDR3 protein. The repertoire holds 5,600 or so distinct CDR3 sequences, with under 20% as singletons. Material for sequencing was naive CD8+ T cells from blood, with Jurkat cell RNA spiked in. The subset denotes: FACS-sorted CD8+CD4-CCR7+CD45RA+ naive T cells. The receptors were gathered from a human donor in good health. Some libraries in this study had Jurkat cell RNA spiked in.

Judged by abundance, this clonotype is medium-sized. The chain recombines TRBV7-4 with TRBJ1-5; TRBD1 aligns across 7 bases. This CDR3 spans 15 amino acids. Looked up from germline, CDR1 is SGHVT and CDR2 is SQSDAQ. V dropped 2 bases and J dropped 2; count of bases not matched to a gene: 3. This CDR3 reads CASSLPGGGNQPQHF. CDR3 DNA: TGTGCCAGCAGCTTACCAGGGGGTGGCAATCAGCCCCAGCATTTT.

The CDR3 spells CASSPRQISYNEQFF. The CDR3 DNA follows: TGTGCCAGCAGCCCACGACAGATCTCCTACAATGAGCAGTTCTTC. V gene TRBV7-2 combines with J gene TRBJ2-1, with D maybe TRBD1 (5 bases). The V end was cut by 5 bases, the J end by 0 bases, with 11 bases between. The CDR3 has 15 residues. Germline V CDR1 and CDR2: SGHTA, FQGNSA. Based on the CDR3 plus reference TRBV7-2 and TRBJ2-1, the full variable domain is GAGVSQSPSNKVTEKGKDVELRCDPISGHTALYWYRQSLGQGLEFLIYFQGNSAPDKSGLPSDRFSAERTGGSVSTLTIQRTQQEDSAVYLCASSPRQISYNEQFFGPGTRLTVL.

This clonotype is deemed medium-sized (0.01 to 0.1%). The chain carries TRBV9 and TRBJ1-5; the D gene is possibly TRBD1 (6 bases). Trimming cost V 4 bases and J 5 bases, with 13 bases left between them. CDR1 and CDR2 from the germline V gene are SGDLS and YYNGEE. This CDR3 has 14 amino acids. CDR3 protein: CASSPGQSYQPQHF. As DNA, the CDR3 is TGTGCCAGCAGCCCAGGACAGAGCTATCAGCCCCAGCATTTT.

By share, this clonotype counts as medium-sized. This chain uses TRBV10-3 with TRBJ2-2; D is uncertain. Germline assignment: CDR1 ENHRY and CDR2 SYGVKD. The CDR3 totals 15 residues. With 4 bases removed from V and 1 base from J, the gap between germline ends came to 10 bases. The CDR3 sequence is CAISGPQENTGELFF. The CDR3, as DNA: TGTGCCATCAGTGGCCCCCAAGAGAACACCGGGGAGCTGTTTTTT.

In its sample, this clonotype ranks as medium-sized. The chain is built from TRBV20-1 and TRBJ2-1; TRBD2 agrees at 8 bases. This CDR3 has 14 residues. From germline, CDR1 is DFQATT and CDR2 SNEGSKA (reference sequence). V was pared by 6 bases and J by 10 bases, with 14 bases of the junction left unmatched. The CDR3 DNA reads as TGCAGTGCGATTCCGCGGGAGGTTGGGGTGGAGCAGTTCTTC. Translation gives CSAIPREVGVEQFF.

By its share, this clonotype is medium-sized (0.01 to 0.1%). The CDR3 DNA is TGTGCCAGCTCGCCGCGGGTGGTCTCTGGAAACACCATATATTTT. This translates into CASSPRVVSGNTIYF. J is TRBJ1-3 and V is TRBV6-2 or TRBV6-3; no clear D. Germline assignment: CDR1 MNHEY and CDR2 SVGEGT. The V gene lost 8 bases and the J gene lost 0 bases, with 14 bases spanning the gap. This CDR3 has 15 residues.

Details on this clonotype: A much larger clonotype is one base distant, so this may be a read error. The gene calls are TRBV4-3 and TRBJ2-7, with D possibly TRBD2 on 7 matching bases. CDR1 is LGHNA and CDR2 is YSLEER in the germline V gene. The CDR3 length is 14 residues. V was trimmed by 0 bases and J by 4 bases, leaving 10 bases between them. The CDR3: CASSQDKGGYEQYF. The CDR3 DNA reads as TGCGCCAGCAGCCAAGATAAGGGGGGGTACGAGCAGTACTTC.

In its sample, this clonotype is medium-sized. V and J are TRBV30 and TRBJ1-3; D unresolved. In germline, CDR1 is GTSNPN, CDR2 SVGIG (reference sequence). This CDR3 has 14 residues. Trimming removed 5 bases from V and 0 bases from J, with 11 bases in between. CDR3 sequence (DNA): TGTGCCTGGGGACCCGGCGTCTCTGGAAACACCATATATTTT. Its protein is CAWGPGVSGNTIYF.

By share, this clonotype counts as medium-sized (0.01 to 0.1%). The chain is built from TRBV13 and TRBJ2-6; 7 nucleotides agree with TRBD1. Germline V gene sequence: CDR1 PRHDT, CDR2 FYEKMQ (reference sequence). V lost 4 bases and J lost 2; bases outside the gene matches: 5. This CDR3 contains 16 residues. CDR3 sequence reads: CASSSGQAAGANVLTF. The CDR3 DNA is TGTGCCAGCAGCTCCGGACAGGCTGCTGGGGCCAACGTCCTGACTTTC.

V gene TRBV29-1 combines with J gene TRBJ2-2, with TRBD2 matching over 7 bases. Germline V lookup: CDR1 SQVTM, CDR2 ANQGSEA. The V segment lost 3 bases and the J segment 6 bases; nucleotides outside the gene matches: 7. This CDR3 has 14 residues. CDR3: CSVEAGRRAGELFF. The CDR3 region has the DNA TGCAGCGTTGAGGCCGGGAGGAGGGCCGGGGAGCTGTTTTTT.

Judged by abundance, this clonotype is medium-sized. The chain is built from TRBV7-9 and TRBJ2-7; the match to TRBD1 covers 8 bases. J was trimmed by 6 bases and V by 5 bases; bases with no gene match: 3. The CDR3 runs to 12 residues. Per the germline V gene, CDR1 is SEHNR and CDR2 is FQNEAQ (reference sequence). The CDR3 bases are TGTGCCAGCAGCCCGACAGGGGTCGAGCAGTACTTC. It specifies CASSPTGVEQYF.

The chain employs TRBV7-6 and TRBJ2-7; a possible D gene is TRBD1 (5 bases). The CDR3 sequence is 16 residues long. CDR1 SGHVS and CDR2 FNYEAQ come from the germline V gene. Trimming pared 4 bases from V and 7 bases from J, leaving 23 bases between. CDR3 residues: CASSSSPRDSFEEQYF. CDR3 DNA: TGTGCCAGCAGCTCATCGCCCAGAGACAGCTTCGAGGAGCAGTACTTC. The entire variable domain, with the rest obtained from reference TRBV7-6 and TRBJ2-7, is as follows: GAGVSQSPRYKVTKRGQDVALRCDPISGHVSLYWYRQALGQGPEFLTYFNYEAQQDKSGLPNDRFSAERPEGSISTLTIQRTEQRDSAMYRCASSSSPRDSFEEQYFGPGTRLTVT.

By proportion, this clonotype is medium-sized. V gene TRBV6-2 or TRBV6-3 combines with J gene TRBJ2-1, with D perhaps matching TRBD1 (5 bases). CDR1 is MNHEY, CDR2 SVGEGT, per germline. This CDR3 comprises 15 residues. V dropped 2 bases and J dropped 2 bases, with 10 bases sitting between them. CDR3 coding DNA: TGTGCCAGCAGTTACCAGGGCAGCACCTACAATGAGCAGTTCTTC. This gives the protein CASSYQGSTYNEQFF.

This clonotype appeared a few times. Given a much more abundant clone one base away, this may be a read error. The J gene is TRBJ2-1, the V gene TRBV6-5, with D maybe TRBD2 (6 bases). Trimming left V 0 bases short and J 0 bases short, with 15 bases between. CDR1 is MNHEY, CDR2 SVGAGI, per germline. This CDR3 is built from 18 residues. The CDR3 nucleotides are TGTGCCAGCAGTTACTCCCGGGACTCCGAGAGCTCCTACAATGAGCAGTTCTTC. This codes for CASSYSRDSESSYNEQFF.